These 26 T cell receptor beta chains were sequenced from one sample in a study of cytomegalovirus exposure and HLA in healthy donors. The PCR employed 60 Vbeta primers together with 13 Jbeta primers. Assay: immunoSEQ multiplex PCR; the TCRdb copy retains only in-frame clones and omits some. This sample carries over 150,000 clones, roughly 87% of them seen once, and the ten largest clones take about 0.21%. The sample consisted of PBMCs. These receptors were taken from a girl under three years old in good health and CMV-seronegative.

The J gene is TRBJ1-2, the V gene TRBV30; a weak D match, TRBD1 (6 bases). In germline, CDR1 is GTSNPN, CDR2 SVGIG (reference sequence). Deletions cut 0 bases from V and 8 bases from J, with 13 bases between. The length of the CDR3 is 13 residues. The CDR3 spells CAWSVLAGEGYTF. Here the CDR3 DNA reads TGTGCCTGGAGTGTTTTGGCAGGGGAGGGCTACACCTTC.

This chain connects TRBV5-5 to TRBJ2-5, with D perhaps TRBD2 (6 bases). The CDR3 runs to 14 residues. The V end was cut by 0 bases, the J end by 5 bases, with 11 bases between. Per the germline V gene, CDR1 is SGHKS and CDR2 is YYEKEE (reference sequence). The DNA of the CDR3 is TGTGCCAGCAGCTTGGACGGCGGGGCGGAGACCCAGTACTTC. Translating it yields CASSLDGGAETQYF.

Remarks on this clone: The germline gene is not matched at one end of the junction; a read error may be the cause. V is TRBV7-9 and J is TRBJ2-5, with 11 positions matching TRBD2. The end of the DNA aligns better with TRBJ2-7, so the J call may be wrong. This CDR3 has 17 amino acids. Germline CDR1 is SEHNR and CDR2 is FQNEAQ (reference sequence). CDR3 sequence reads: CSSSLYLAGGYSYEQYF. CDR3 nucleotides: TGTTCCAGCAGCTTGTATCTAGCGGGAGGTTACTCCTACGAGCAGTACTTC.

This clone came up a few times. This chain links TRBV6-5 with TRBJ2-7, with a weak D call TRBD2 (5 bases). The CDR3 consists of 14 residues. Trimming stripped 1 base from V and 4 bases from J, with 11 bases between. CDR1 and CDR2 (germline): MNHEY, SVGAGI. The CDR3 DNA is TGTGCCAGCAGTTACTTCGGGAAACCTTACGAGCAGTACTTC. This gives the protein CASSYFGKPYEQYF.

The V gene is TRBV5-1, the J gene TRBJ2-3; D not resolved. Germline V gene data show CDR1 as SGHRS and CDR2 as YFSETQ. The CDR3 totals 13 residues. V was pared by 2 bases and J by 1 base, with 5 bases between. CDR3 in amino acids: CASSFSGTDTQYF. For the CDR3, the DNA is TGCGCCAGCAGCTTCAGCGGCACAGATACGCAGTATTTT. The whole variable domain, remainder taken from reference TRBV5-1 and TRBJ2-3, is KAGVTQTPRYLIKTRGQQVTLSCSPISGHRSVSWYQQTPGQGLQFLFEYFSETQRNKGNFPGRFSGRQFSNSRSEMNVSTLELGDSALYLCASSFSGTDTQYFGPGTRLTVL.

V usage is TRBV10-3 and J usage is TRBJ2-1; D unresolved. Trimming left V 3 bases short and J 4 bases short, with 7 bases between. Germline V gives CDR1 ENHRY, CDR2 SYGVKD. The length of the CDR3 is 13 residues. DNA for the CDR3: TGTGCCATCAGTGAAGAGAATTACAATGAGCAGTTCTTC. As protein: CAISEENYNEQFF.

V gene TRBV10-3 combines with J gene TRBJ1-1; 7 bases line up with TRBD1. The CDR3 contains 18 residues. V dropped 7 bases and J dropped 2; count of bases not matched to a gene: 19. Germline V gene data show CDR1 as ENHRY and CDR2 as SYGVKD. The CDR3 DNA reads TGTGCCATCAAAACAAATGGACAGGCGGTCTCGATAAACACTGAAGCTTTCTTT. Translated, it gives CAIKTNGQAVSINTEAFF.

The chain carries TRBV4-2 and TRBJ2-3, with 13 nucleotides matching TRBD2. The CDR3 runs to 20 residues. With 4 bases clipped from V and 4 bases from J, the junction kept 17 bases outside the gene matches. The germline V gene has CDR1 LGHNA and CDR2 YNFKEQ. This CDR3 is CASSREEFKRGLAGSDTQYF. In DNA form, the CDR3 reads TGTGCCAGCAGCCGGGAGGAGTTTAAGCGGGGACTAGCGGGGTCAGATACGCAGTATTTT.

The chain combines TRBV11-2 with TRBJ1-6, with D perhaps matching TRBD1 (5 bases). The CDR3 sequence is 17 residues long. V lost 6 bases, J lost 3 bases, and 18 bases lay in between. The germline V gene has CDR1 SGHAT and CDR2 FQNNGV. The CDR3: CASRDTAGKGYNSPLHF. As DNA, the CDR3 is TGTGCCAGCAGGGACACGGCGGGGAAAGGCTATAATTCACCCCTCCACTTT.

V is TRBV11-2 and J is TRBJ1-2; D may be TRBD1 (6 bases). The V end lost 1 base, the J end lost 5 bases, and 17 bases lay between the germline ends. Germline V gene sequence: CDR1 SGHAT, CDR2 FQNNGV. The CDR3 covers 16 residues. The CDR3 reads CASSLVGGAGAYGYTF. The CDR3 nucleotides read TGTGCCAGCAGCTTAGTGGGGGGGGCAGGGGCATATGGCTACACCTTC.

The rearrangement joins TRBV5-1 to TRBJ2-5, with TRBD2 matching over 10 bases. The V gene end was trimmed by 2 bases and the J gene end by 5 bases; junction bases not matched to a gene: 15. The CDR3 extends over 18 amino acids. CDR1 SGHRS and CDR2 YFSETQ come from the germline V gene. CDR3 in amino acids: CASSLKESGGAVWETQYF. DNA for the CDR3: TGCGCCAGCAGCTTAAAAGAAAGCGGGGGGGCCGTTTGGGAGACCCAGTACTTC.

The rearrangement links TRBV10-3 to TRBJ2-1; D remains ambiguous. This CDR3 has 15 residues. V shed 2 bases and J shed 3 bases, with 11 bases lying between them. Per the germline V gene, CDR1 is ENHRY and CDR2 is SYGVKD. The CDR3 sequence: CAISERSPDYNEQFF. CDR3 nucleotide sequence: TGTGCCATCAGTGAGCGGAGCCCAGACTACAATGAGCAGTTCTTC.

This chain connects TRBV30 to TRBJ1-2, with D perhaps TRBD1 (5 bases). From germline, CDR1 is GTSNPN and CDR2 SVGIG (reference sequence). Trimming took off 8 bases at V and 1 base at J, with 20 bases between the two ends. CDR3 length: 15 amino acids. As DNA, the CDR3 is TGTGCCCGTGTTGGCTTTATGGGGGGTAACTATGGCTACACCTTC. It codes for CARVGFMGGNYGYTF.

This clone was recorded only once. V gene TRBV30 combines with J gene TRBJ1-5, with 8 bases aligning to TRBD1. Trimming at V came to 2 bases and at J to 0 bases, leaving 9 bases not matched to a gene. The CDR3 runs to 17 residues. In germline, CDR1 is GTSNPN, CDR2 SVGIG (reference sequence). The CDR3 DNA reads TGTGCCTGGAGTAACATCAGGGGGCCTTATAGCAATCAGCCCCAGCATTTT. As protein: CAWSNIRGPYSNQPQHF.

This clone was detected a few times. The chain uses TRBV23-1 and TRBJ2-2; 8 positions agree with TRBD1. TRBV23-1 is an ORF, with its function uncertain. V dropped 2 bases and J dropped 7; count of bases not matched to a gene: 15. The CDR3 extends over 18 amino acids. CDR3 bases: TGCGCCAGCAGTCAAAAGGTTAGGCAGGGGGCGCAGGGCGGGGAGCTGTTTTTT. Amino acid sequence: CASSQKVRQGAQGGELFF.

The chain couples TRBV14 to TRBJ2-7; D gene unclear. CDR3 length equals 11 residues. Between the trimmed V and J ends, which lost 5 bases and 3 bases, there was a span of 5 bases. From germline, CDR1 is SGHDN and CDR2 FVKESK. CDR3 nucleotides: TGTGCCAGCAGCTTTTACTACGAGCAGTACTTC. It codes for CASSFYYEQYF. Full variable domain (rest looked up from reference TRBV14 and TRBJ2-7): EAGVTQFPSHSVIEKGQTVTLRCDPISGHDNLYWYRRVMGKEIKFLLHFVKESKQDESGMPNNRFLAERTGGTYSTLKVQPAELEDSGVYFCASSFYYEQYFGPGTRLTVT.

This chain joins TRBV4-2 and TRBJ1-1, with D possibly TRBD1 on 5 matching bases. The V end was cut by 0 bases, the J end by 8 bases, with 10 bases between. Germline CDR1 and CDR2: LGHNA and YNFKEQ. The CDR3 sequence is 13 residues long. The CDR3 loop is CASSQEFGGEAFF. CDR3 DNA sequence: TGTGCCAGCAGCCAAGAATTCGGGGGAGAAGCTTTCTTT.

The J gene is TRBJ1-2, the V gene TRBV7-9; 8 bases align to TRBD1. CDR1 is SEHNR, CDR2 FQNEAQ, per germline (reference sequence). V dropped 5 bases and J dropped 4; count of bases not matched to a gene: 9. This CDR3 contains 15 residues. The CDR3, as DNA: TGTGCCAGCAGCGATCGACAGGGGACCATCTATGGCTACACCTTC. Amino acid sequence: CASSDRQGTIYGYTF.

The chain recombines TRBV5-1 with TRBJ2-4; D is unresolved. This CDR3 region has 15 residues. V lost 0 bases to trimming and J lost 0 bases, with 7 bases between them. In germline, CDR1 is SGHRS, CDR2 YFSETQ. CDR3 bases: TGCGCCAGCAGCTTGGACTCTCTAGCCAAAAACATTCAGTACTTC. It codes for CASSLDSLAKNIQYF.

The chain is built from TRBV7-9 and TRBJ2-1, with D tentatively TRBD2 (5 bases). Germline CDR1 reads SEHNR; CDR2 reads FQNEAQ (reference sequence). CDR3 size: 12 residues. V dropped 2 bases and J dropped 6 bases, with 5 bases sitting between them. The CDR3 sequence: CASSLTSNEQFF. The CDR3 DNA is TGTGCCAGCAGCTTAACTAGCAATGAGCAGTTCTTC.

V and J are TRBV5-4 and TRBJ1-6; D unresolved. This CDR3 comprises 16 residues. The germline CDR1 and CDR2 sequences are SGHNT and YYREEE (reference sequence). V dropped 4 bases and J dropped 0 bases, with 11 bases sitting between them. The CDR3 loop is CASSDLRSSYNSPLHF. The CDR3 DNA reads TGTGCCAGCAGCGATCTAAGGAGCTCCTATAATTCACCCCTCCACTTT.

This clone was counted a single time. The chain combines TRBV5-1 with TRBJ2-1, with 14 bases identical to TRBD2. Per the germline V gene, CDR1 is SGHRS and CDR2 is YFSETQ. Trimming cost V 4 bases and J 7 bases; bases outside gene matches: 7. This CDR3 is built from 16 residues. The CDR3 coding sequence is TGCGCCAGCAGCCCACGGGGACTAGCGGGGGAGAATGAGCAGTTCTTC. Protein: CASSPRGLAGENEQFF.

The chain employs TRBV7-9 and TRBJ2-7; the match to TRBD2 covers 9 bases. The CDR3 has 14 amino acids. V gave up 1 base and J gave up 7 bases; unmatched junction bases: 5. CDR1 and CDR2 (germline): SEHNR, FQNEAQ (reference sequence). CDR3 DNA: TGTGCCAGCAGCTTAGGTAGCGGGGGCAAGGAGCAGTACTTC. Translating it yields CASSLGSGGKEQYF. Full variable domain (rest looked up from reference TRBV7-9 and TRBJ2-7): DTGVSQNPRHKITKRGQNVTFRCDPISEHNRLYWYRQTLGQGPEFLTYFQNEAQLEKSRLLSDRFSAERPKGSFSTLEIQRTEQGDSAMYLCASSLGSGGKEQYFGPGTRLTVT.

The chain has TRBV7-9 and TRBJ2-5, with unresolved D. Trimming removed 1 base at V and 1 base at J, with 7 bases between. The germline gives CDR1 SEHNR, CDR2 FQNEAQ (reference sequence). The CDR3 totals 14 residues. The CDR3 spells CASSLVGSQETQYF. The CDR3 DNA sequence: TGTGCCAGCAGCTTAGTTGGCAGCCAAGAGACCCAGTACTTC.

The table lists this clone with a few counts. CDR3 amino acids: CAWSVQGADTQYF. CDR3 bases: TGTGCCTGGAGTGTACAAGGGGCAGATACGCAGTATTTT. The rearrangement links TRBV30 to TRBJ2-3; D is possibly TRBD1 (5 bases). The germline gives CDR1 GTSNPN, CDR2 SVGIG (reference sequence). The CDR3 consists of 13 residues. Between the trimmed V and J ends, which lost 0 bases and 4 bases, there was a span of 8 bases.

This chain uses TRBV6-7 with TRBJ1-5; D gene ambiguous. TRBV6-7 is treated as an ORF (open reading frame) with a function not yet certain. V lost 11 bases to trimming and J lost 6 bases, with 14 bases between them. This CDR3 has 12 residues. The CDR3 sequence: CAGYEVRQPQHF. The CDR3 DNA reads TGTGCCGGCTATGAGGTCCGTCAGCCCCAGCATTTT.